Listed here is a single TCR beta chain. No antigen is known for it. Base qualities are not at hand, and no much larger clone is one base apart. The ViraFEST assay stimulated PBMC with viral peptide pools and then used TCR sequencing to identify antigen-specific CD4+ T cell clonotypes by expansion. After more than 9 days of culture, CD4+ T cells were isolated with the EasySep CD4+ T cell isolation kit. Healthy vaccine recipients had no prior SARS-CoV-2 infection, confirmed by negative nucleocapsid antibodies before and after vaccination. About 2.1 million PBMC per well were cultured with around 9.8 ug/ml peptides in IMDM containing roughly 5% human AB serum, approximately 9.1 IU/ml IL-2 and gentamicin. On days 3 and 7, half of the culture medium was replaced with fresh IL-2-containing medium. Unless noted otherwise, every peptide stimulation condition was cultured in triplicate wells. Using Ficoll-Paque Plus gradient centrifugation, PBMC were separated from whole blood and then either used fresh or cryopreserved at -140C. The spike proteins of SARS-CoV-2 and of the common cold coronaviruses HCoV-NL63, HCoV-OC43 and HCoV-229E were spanned by overlapping peptide pools. The QIAamp micro DNA kit was used to extract genomic DNA from the cultured CD4+ T cells.

This specimen belongs to a study of vaccination effects on CD4 cells after COVID-19 (dated by TCRdb to about 2022). About the full investigation: Each participant got two doses of an mRNA SARS-CoV-2 vaccine, either BNT162b2 or mRNA-1273. SARS-CoV-2 spike-specific CD4+ TCR repertoires from before and after mRNA vaccination were compared in COVID-19 convalescent patients and in infection-naive vaccine recipients. The full study included ten to eleven COVID-19 convalescent patients and several SARS-CoV-2-naive healthy vaccine recipients. The Oncomine TCR Beta short-read assay on an Illumina iSeq 100 was used to sequence cultures from other donors in the study. Summary of the overall study and its limitations: Marked clonal contraction was observed in both infection-induced and vaccine-induced clones at late post-vaccination timepoints, consistent with waning T cell responses. The study was limited by a small number of convalescent patients and lacked early post-infection timepoints. In healthy vaccine recipients, vaccine-induced clones were almost all SARS-CoV-2 mono-reactive, with only 1 of 255 being cross-reactive with common cold coronaviruses.

The CDR3 spans 14 residues, from the cysteine through the phenylalanine. Of the read, only the CDR3 DNA is kept; its 42 bases are in frame from base 1. From a lookup of the germline V gene, CDR1 and CDR2 are SGHDN and FVKESK. V is pared back by 4 bases and J by 6 bases, with 12 bases lying between the germline termini. Library construction relied on the immunoSEQ multiplex PCR assay. DNA from the CD4+ T cells that had been cultured and isolated underwent TCR beta CDR3 sequencing. As for the authors' bioinformatics: The analysis removed non-productive TCR sequences, trimmed reads to the CDR3 region, and retained only CDR3s that were 7 or more amino acids long. The MANAFEST web app was used to identify antigen-specific clonotypes by comparing expansion in peptide wells with expansion in reference cultures. Positive clones required FDR<0.05 expansion versus reference and all other wells, odds ratio above 5, and frequency above 0.1% in two replicate wells. A clonotype was called cross-reactive if it was significantly expanded both in SARS-CoV-2 spike wells and in at least one common cold coronavirus spike condition. Using the stringdist R package, CDR3 similarity was measured by Levenshtein distance, and unrooted trees were constructed with ape in R 3.6.1. Not all clones reach the TCRdb copy of this immuneACCESS table, which keeps in-frame sequences only. Checked studies attribute under half of the gap to unresolved V genes and leave the rest unexplained. V, J and clone size are taken as reported in that table, and D and trimming were inferred from the DNA itself. The sample table lists about 65,000 clones, roughly three quarters of them with a count of one. Jointly, the top ten make up around 3% of the sample.

The receptor chain draws on TRBV14 and TRBJ2-2, and the D gene may be TRBD2, 5 bases matching. This sequence was found in a human donor who received a COVID-19 vaccine. Sample: CD4+ T cells from PBMCs cultured with HCoV-NL63 spike peptides, taken before COVID-19 vaccination. This specimen's cell subset or site label, per the study, means: HCoV-NL63 spike overlapping peptide pool stimulation. At the DNA level, the sequence is TGTGCCAGCAGCCTGCGGGCCCCCCCCGGGGAGCTGTTTTTT. Translated, this is CASSLRAPPGELFF.